This T cell receptor (beta chain) stems from a study of cytomegalovirus exposure and HLA in healthy donors. General study results and limits: 164 TCR beta chains were listed as cytomegalovirus-associated. Among TCR sequences, most were rare, though some public TCRs appeared in many donors. Differences between HLA loci emerged in a later analysis of TCR association rates, with DRB1 most and HLA-C fewest.

Primers for the PCR totalled 60 Vbeta and 13 Jbeta. Assay: immunoSEQ multiplex PCR; the TCRdb copy retains only in-frame clones and omits some. The repertoire has roughly 180,000 clones, around four fifths of them found once; the top ten carry roughly 1.3%. Trimming cost V 5 bases and J 5 bases; bases outside gene matches: 8. Germline assignment: CDR1 LNHDA and CDR2 SQIVND (reference sequence). The CDR3 loop spans 15 amino acids. As for this clone: What it binds is unknown.

The origin of this receptor is a man under 40 in good health and CMV-seronegative. V is TRBV19 and J is TRBJ2-2; 7 nucleotides align to TRBD1. The sequenced sample was PBMCs. CDR3 residues: CASSAKGASTGELFF. The CDR3 coding sequence is TGTGCCAGTAGTGCCAAGGGGGCGAGTACCGGGGAGCTGTTTTTT.